This T cell receptor beta chain was retrieved from a study of quantifying T cell responses using KT2 cells. Background on the study: Reverse transcription used primers in the TCR alpha and beta constant regions. Whole-study findings and limits: At about one KT2 cell per 100,000 PBMC, KT2 sequences were still detected. KT2 sequence counts showed saturation when very many KT2 cells were spiked in.

Known numbers of the T cell clone KT2 were added to PBMC. A single-stranded UMI oligo with SP2 sequence was ligated to cDNA 3' ends. The first PCR ran approximately 4 cycles with an equimolar RC1.1 and RC1.2 beta primer mix. TCRdb processed the UMI-ligation and nested PCR reads anew with MiXCR; each CDR3 protein has one entry. The data show fewer than 60,000 distinct CDR3 sequences, more than 9% seen once. This clonotype turned up a few times. Its antigen is unknown. This receptor was taken from a human donor. The sequencing sample was made of PBMCs spiked with cells of the T cell clone KT2.

The CDR3 DNA sequence: TGCGCCAGCAGCTTTCGAGGCGGGATCACAGATACGCAGTATTTT. This encodes CASSFRGGITDTQYF. The chain employs TRBV5-1 and TRBJ2-3; TRBD2 is a possible D gene (6 bases). Between the trimmed V and J ends, which lost 2 bases and 2 bases, there was a span of 12 bases. CDR1 and CDR2 (germline): SGHRS, YFSETQ. CDR3 length equals 15 residues.